This paragraph reports one T cell receptor (beta chain). Other nucleotide sequences from this sample produce the same CDR3. CDR1 and CDR2 from the germline V gene are MNHEY and SVGAGI. V lost 0 bases to trimming and J lost 1 base, with 7 bases between them. The CDR3 is 14 amino acids. These data originate in a study of shared clonotypes between healthy human individuals. TCRdb keeps only in-frame clones here, not all; method: immunoSEQ multiplex PCR. The sample consists of fewer than 850,000 clones, about 90% of them appearing once. The clonotype originates from a man aged 18 to 30 in good health. Some clones in this sample may be carry-over from other donors' samples. The V call is TRBV6-5, the J call TRBJ2-7, with no clear D. The sample consisted of memory CD8+ T cells from PBMCs. As for subset: CD45RO+ cells pooled with CCR7-negative TemRA cells. The CDR3 here is CASSYSTESYEQYF. CDR3 DNA sequence: TGTGCCAGCAGTTACTCGACGGAGTCCTACGAGCAGTACTTC.